This T cell receptor (beta chain) comes out of a study of metastatic and nonmetastatic thyroid tumors. Study background: Repertoires from malignant and benign thyroid patients were compared across blood and tumor or nodule tissue. Study-wide findings and caveats: TCR beta diversity was reportedly significantly higher in malignant thyroid tumors than benign nodules, in blood and tumor.

All patients were untreated before thyroid surgery. This CDR3 contains 15 residues. Per the germline V gene, CDR1 is SGHRS and CDR2 is YFSETQ. J was trimmed by 5 bases and V by 1 base; bases with no gene match: 9. In the source study's methods: Built for papillary thyroid cancer, a distant-metastasis classifier drew on CDR3 differences across clinicopathological groups. TCRdb recomputed clones from the PCR reads via MiXCR. The V and J calls and clone size are TCRdb's, not the authors'. The sample yields tens of thousands of clones, under 15% seen once. Comment on this clone: The antigen remains unidentified.

The sequenced sample was blood. This rearrangement joins TRBV5-1 to TRBJ2-7; 7 bases agree with TRBD1. The source of this sequence is a female donor with papillary thyroid cancer or a benign thyroid nodule (not recorded which). Some clones in this sample may be carry-over from other donors' samples. The CDR3 region is CASSLTGTVNDEQYF. CDR3 coding DNA: TGCGCCAGCAGCTTGACCGGGACAGTCAATGACGAGCAGTACTTC.